This T cell receptor (beta chain) stems from a study of T cell responses to AZD1222 COVID-19 vaccine. Findings of the study overall: Receipt of two AZD1222 doses was followed by a rise in Spike-specific TCR breadth and depth. Just five to seven people given AZD1222 tested seropositive at baseline. Possibly, clonal diversity was underestimated; donors were largely white British and included more females. As reported, nearly half of all spike-specific TCRs target variant regions that are unmutated.

Some clones are missing from TCRdb's copy, which holds only in-frame ones; the method was immunoSEQ multiplex PCR. The sample comprises some 130,000 clones, roughly 93% of which are singletons, and just over 5% rests with the top ten. This CDR3 has 14 residues. In germline, CDR1 is LNHDA, CDR2 SQIVND (reference sequence). Trimming took off 6 bases at V and 4 bases at J, with 13 bases between the two ends. In the case of this clone: What it recognizes is unknown.

V gene TRBV19 combines with J gene TRBJ1-5; D possibly corresponds to TRBD1 (6 bases). This clonotype was obtained from an adult in good health. The material sequenced was peripheral blood, taken on day 0 of AZD1222 vaccination. For the CDR3, the DNA is TGTGCCAGTAGGGGGGCAGGGATGAATCAGCCCCAGCATTTT. It translates to CASRGAGMNQPQHF.